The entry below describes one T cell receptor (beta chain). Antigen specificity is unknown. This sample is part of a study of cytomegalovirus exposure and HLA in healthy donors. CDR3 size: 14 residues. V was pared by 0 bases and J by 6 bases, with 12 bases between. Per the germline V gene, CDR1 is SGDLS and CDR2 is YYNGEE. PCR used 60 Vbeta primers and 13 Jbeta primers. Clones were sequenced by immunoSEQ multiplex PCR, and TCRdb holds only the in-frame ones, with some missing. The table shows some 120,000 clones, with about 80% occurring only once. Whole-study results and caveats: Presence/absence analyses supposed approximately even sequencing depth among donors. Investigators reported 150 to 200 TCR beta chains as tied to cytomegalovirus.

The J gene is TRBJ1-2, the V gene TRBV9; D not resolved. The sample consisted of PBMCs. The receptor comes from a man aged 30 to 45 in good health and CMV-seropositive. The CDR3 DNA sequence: TGTGCCAGCAGCGTAGCCGGGAGAGGGCATGGCTACACCTTC. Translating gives CASSVAGRGHGYTF.